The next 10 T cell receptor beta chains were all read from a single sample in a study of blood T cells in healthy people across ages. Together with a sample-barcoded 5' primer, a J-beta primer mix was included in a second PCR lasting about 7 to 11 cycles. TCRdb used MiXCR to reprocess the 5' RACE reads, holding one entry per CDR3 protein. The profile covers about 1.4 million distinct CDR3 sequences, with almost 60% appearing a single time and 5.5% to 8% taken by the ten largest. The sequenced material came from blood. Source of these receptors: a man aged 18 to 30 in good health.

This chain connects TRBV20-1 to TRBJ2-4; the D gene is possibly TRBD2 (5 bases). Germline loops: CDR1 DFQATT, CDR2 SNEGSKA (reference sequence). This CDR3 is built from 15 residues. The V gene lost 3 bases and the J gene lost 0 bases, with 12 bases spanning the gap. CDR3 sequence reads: CSASWTDLAKNIQYF. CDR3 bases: TGCAGTGCTAGCTGGACTGACCTAGCCAAAAACATTCAGTACTTC.

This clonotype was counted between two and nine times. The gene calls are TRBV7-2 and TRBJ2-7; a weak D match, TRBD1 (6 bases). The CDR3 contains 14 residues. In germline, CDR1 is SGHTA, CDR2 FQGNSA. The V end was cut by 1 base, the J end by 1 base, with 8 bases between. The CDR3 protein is CASSLGGHSYEQYF. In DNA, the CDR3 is TGTGCCAGCAGCTTAGGGGGACATTCCTACGAGCAGTACTTC.

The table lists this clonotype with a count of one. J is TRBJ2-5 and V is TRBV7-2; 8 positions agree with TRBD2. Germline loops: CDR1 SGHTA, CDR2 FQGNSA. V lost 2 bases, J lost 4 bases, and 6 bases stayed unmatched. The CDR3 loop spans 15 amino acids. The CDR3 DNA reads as TGTGCCAGCAGCTTACGCAGCGGGAGAGGAGAGACCCAGTACTTC. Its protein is CASSLRSGRGETQYF.

The CDR3 here is CASSLASGSLGYTF. The CDR3, as DNA: TGTGCCAGCAGTTTAGCGTCAGGGAGCCTTGGCTACACCTTC. V is TRBV27 and J is TRBJ1-2, with D possibly matching TRBD1 (5 bases). The CDR3 consists of 14 residues. The V gene lost 2 bases and the J gene lost 7 bases, with 14 bases spanning the gap. Germline V gives CDR1 MNHEY, CDR2 SMNVEV (reference sequence).

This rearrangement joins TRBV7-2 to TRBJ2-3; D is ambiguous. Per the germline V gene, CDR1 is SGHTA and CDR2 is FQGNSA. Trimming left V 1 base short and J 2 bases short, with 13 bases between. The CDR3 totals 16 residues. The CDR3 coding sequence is TGTGCCAGCAGCTTAGTAGGGCCAGGAGCCACAGATACGCAGTATTTT. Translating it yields CASSLVGPGATDTQYF.

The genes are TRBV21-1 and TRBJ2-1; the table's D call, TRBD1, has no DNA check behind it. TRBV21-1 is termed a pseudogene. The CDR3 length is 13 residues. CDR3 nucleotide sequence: TGTGCCTGCAGCAAAGGGGGGGTCAATGAGCAGTTCTTC. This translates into CACSKGGVNEQFF.

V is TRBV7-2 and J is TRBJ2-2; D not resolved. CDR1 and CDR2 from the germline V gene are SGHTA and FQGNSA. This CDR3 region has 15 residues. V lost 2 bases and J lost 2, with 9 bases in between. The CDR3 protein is CASSLLASNTGELFF. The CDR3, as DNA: TGTGCCAGCAGCTTATTGGCCTCTAACACCGGGGAGCTGTTTTTT.

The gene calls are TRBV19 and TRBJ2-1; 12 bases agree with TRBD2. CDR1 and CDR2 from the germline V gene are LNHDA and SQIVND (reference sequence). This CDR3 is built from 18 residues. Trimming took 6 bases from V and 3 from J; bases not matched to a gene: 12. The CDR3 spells CASRDRTSGKLGYNEQFF. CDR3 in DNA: TGTGCCAGTAGGGACAGGACTAGCGGGAAACTGGGCTACAATGAGCAGTTCTTC.

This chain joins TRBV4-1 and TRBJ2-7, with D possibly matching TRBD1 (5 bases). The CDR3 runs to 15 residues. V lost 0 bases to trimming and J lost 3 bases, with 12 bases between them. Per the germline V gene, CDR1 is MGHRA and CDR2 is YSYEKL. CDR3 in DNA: TGCGCCAGCAGCCAAGATGACAGTTCCTTCTACGAGCAGTACTTC. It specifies CASSQDDSSFYEQYF.

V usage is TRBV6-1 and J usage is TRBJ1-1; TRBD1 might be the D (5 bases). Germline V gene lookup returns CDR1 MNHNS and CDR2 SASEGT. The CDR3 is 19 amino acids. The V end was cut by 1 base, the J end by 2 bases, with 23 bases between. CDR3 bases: TGTGCCAGCAGTGAAGTTCCTCTAGAGGCAGGGCAGGGCAACACTGAAGCTTTCTTT. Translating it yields CASSEVPLEAGQGNTEAFF.